What follows are 22 T cell receptor beta chains derived from one specimen sequenced in a study of blood T cells in healthy people across ages. Together with a sample-barcoded 5' primer, a J-beta primer mix was included in a second PCR lasting roughly 6 to 12 cycles. TCRdb re-analysed the 5' RACE reads in MiXCR, keeping a single row per CDR3 protein. The sample lists about 800,000 distinct CDR3 sequences, roughly 25% seen once, with under 4.5% in the top ten. The sample was also reused in another study, on T cells of mothers and their children.

The specimen was blood. These receptor sequences come from a boy aged 10-17 years in good health.

Only a few counts were recorded for this clonotype. V is TRBV29-1 and J is TRBJ2-3; D not certain. Germline V lookup: CDR1 SQVTM, CDR2 ANQGSEA. Trimming stripped 6 bases from V and 4 bases from J, with 14 bases between. The CDR3 runs 13 residues. In DNA, the CDR3 is TGCAGCGTCCGTATAAGGGTTTCAGATACGCAGTATTTT. Translating gives CSVRIRVSDTQYF.

The J gene is TRBJ2-7, the V gene TRBV29-1; either TRBD1 or TRBD2 may supply D (5 bases each). The CDR3 sequence is 14 residues long. Trimming cost V 5 bases and J 7 bases, with 21 bases left between them. From germline, CDR1 is SQVTM and CDR2 ANQGSEA. The CDR3 is CSVTTGTGTREQYF. CDR3 DNA sequence: TGCAGCGTTACCACCGGGACGGGTACGCGGGAGCAGTACTTC.

The genes are TRBV3-1 and TRBJ2-5; possibly TRBD2 for D (5 bases). The end of the DNA aligns better with TRBJ2-1, so the J call may be wrong. CDR3 size: 15 residues. Germline assignment: CDR1 LGHDT and CDR2 YNNKEL (reference sequence). CDR3 nucleotide sequence: TGTGCCAGCAGCAATAGATTAGCGTTGGGGAATGAGCAGTTCTTC. It specifies CASSNRLALGNEQFF.

The sample holds a few counts of this clonotype. The rearrangement joins TRBV7-9 to TRBJ2-1; D remains unclear. From germline, CDR1 is SEHNR and CDR2 FQNEAQ (reference sequence). Trimming took off 1 base at V and 3 bases at J, with 16 bases between the two ends. This CDR3 spans 17 amino acids. DNA of the CDR3: TGTGCCAGCAGCTTAGGAGGTTTTGCCTCGAACTACAATGAGCAGTTCTTC. Its protein product is CASSLGGFASNYNEQFF.

This clonotype was recorded a few times. V and J are TRBV20-1 and TRBJ2-3, with D tentatively TRBD1 (6 bases). With 6 bases removed from V and 2 bases from J, the gap between germline ends came to 9 bases. The CDR3 is 12 residues long. The germline gives CDR1 DFQATT, CDR2 SNEGSKA (reference sequence). As DNA, the CDR3 is TGCAGTGCAAGGACAGACACAGATACGCAGTATTTT. Its translation: CSARTDTDTQYF.

The rearrangement uses TRBV19 and TRBJ2-1; D is undetermined. Trimming took 7 bases from V and 3 from J, leaving 10 bases between them. This CDR3 is 13 amino acids long. Germline V gene data show CDR1 as LNHDA and CDR2 as SQIVND (reference sequence). CDR3 DNA sequence: TGTGCCAGTACTACCGGGTACTACAATGAGCAGTTCTTC. As protein: CASTTGYYNEQFF.

For this clonotype: Relative to the germline gene, one junction end is altered; a read error may explain this. The gene calls are TRBV20-1 and TRBJ2-7; D ambiguous. CDR3 size: 13 residues. The germline CDR1 and CDR2 sequences are DFQATT and SNEGSKA (reference sequence). The DNA of the CDR3 is TGCAGTGCTAGCCCGAGAACGTCCTACGGGCAGTACTTC. The encoded protein is CSASPRTSYGQYF.

V is TRBV28 and J is TRBJ2-3; TRBD2 might be the D (5 bases). The CDR3 spans 13 residues. Germline values: CDR1 MDHEN, CDR2 SYDVKM. V shed 2 bases and J shed 5 bases, with 8 bases lying between them. This CDR3 is CASSLGGIDTQYF. DNA of the CDR3: TGTGCCAGCAGTTTAGGAGGTATAGATACGCAGTATTTT.

The chain joins TRBV20-1 to TRBJ2-5; 8 bases are a match to TRBD1. The CDR3 is 13 amino acids. Germline assignment: CDR1 DFQATT and CDR2 SNEGSKA (reference sequence). V was clipped by 4 bases and J by 11 bases; unmatched bases: 12. The CDR3 coding sequence is TGCAGTGCTATCCCACTACAGGGGGTCGATCAGTACTTC. Translating gives CSAIPLQGVDQYF.

This clonotype has more than one count but fewer than ten. One end of the junction is discordant with germline, which a read error may explain. The chain recombines TRBV7-9 with TRBJ2-7; D unresolved. CDR3 length equals 13 residues. CDR1 is SEHNR, CDR2 FQNEAQ, per germline (reference sequence). CDR3 sequence reads: CGVARTGSYEQYF. The CDR3, as DNA: TGCGGAGTCGCCCGGACCGGCTCCTACGAGCAGTACTTC.

The sample holds a few counts of this clonotype. The V and J genes are TRBV9 and TRBJ2-6; 7 bases fit TRBD1. Germline V gene lookup returns CDR1 SGDLS and CDR2 YYNGEE. Losses at the gene ends were 3 bases for V and 4 bases for J; bases not matched to a gene: 7. The CDR3 has 16 amino acids. CDR3 protein: CASSARQGPGANVLTF. CDR3 bases: TGTGCCAGCAGCGCCCGACAGGGTCCCGGGGCCAACGTCCTGACTTTC.

A few counts support this clonotype. The genes are TRBV9 and TRBJ1-2; maybe TRBD1 (5 bases). CDR3 length equals 11 residues. The V gene lost 3 bases and the J gene lost 13 bases, with 13 bases spanning the gap. Germline CDR1 is SGDLS and CDR2 is YYNGEE. The CDR3 sequence: CASSGDGFCTF. CDR3 bases: TGTGCCAGCAGCGGGGACGGTTTCTGCACCTTC.

The chain carries TRBV10-3 and TRBJ2-1, with 10 bases identical to TRBD1. CDR1 and CDR2 from the germline V gene are ENHRY and SYGVKD. The CDR3 contains 14 residues. V gave up 7 bases and J gave up 7 bases; unmatched junction bases: 7. This CDR3 is CAIMSGTGANEQFF. Here the CDR3 DNA reads TGTGCCATCATGAGCGGGACAGGGGCAAATGAGCAGTTCTTC.

This clonotype was seen a handful of times. This sequence joins TRBV20-1 and TRBJ2-5; D is perhaps TRBD1 (6 bases). The CDR3 consists of 13 residues. CDR1 is DFQATT, CDR2 SNEGSKA, per germline (reference sequence). With 3 bases removed from V and 5 bases from J, the gap between germline ends came to 13 bases. The DNA for the CDR3 is TGCAGTGCTAGTCTCTGGGGGCAGGAGACCCAGTACTTC. Its protein product is CSASLWGQETQYF.

The V gene is TRBV7-2, the J gene TRBJ2-3; TRBD2 is a possible D gene (6 bases). CDR1 and CDR2 from the germline V gene are SGHTA and FQGNSA. V was cut by 4 bases and J by 0 bases, with 14 bases left in between. This CDR3 contains 16 residues. This chain's CDR3 is CASSYTSGPSTDTQYF. For the CDR3, the DNA is TGTGCCAGCAGCTATACCAGCGGGCCCAGCACAGATACGCAGTATTTT.

V gene TRBV20-1 combines with J gene TRBJ1-5; D remains unclear. CDR3 length equals 15 residues. Germline V gene lookup returns CDR1 DFQATT and CDR2 SNEGSKA (reference sequence). V lost 0 bases to trimming and J lost 2 bases, with 11 bases between them. CDR3 bases: TGCAGTGCTAGAGATTCCGGCCAGGGCAATCAGCCCCAGCATTTT. It yields the protein CSARDSGQGNQPQHF.

This clonotype was observed a few times. The chain recombines TRBV7-2 with TRBJ2-7; D may be TRBD1 (6 bases). The length of the CDR3 is 14 residues. Trimming took 5 bases from V and 5 from J, leaving 16 bases between them. Germline CDR1 is SGHTA and CDR2 is FQGNSA. The CDR3 protein is CASSPSWTDDEQYF. DNA of the CDR3: TGTGCCAGCAGCCCAAGCTGGACAGACGACGAGCAGTACTTC.

V is TRBV27 and J is TRBJ2-5, with D maybe TRBD1 (5 bases). The J call is in doubt because the DNA end fits TRBJ2-7 better. The length of the CDR3 is 14 residues. Germline loops: CDR1 MNHEY, CDR2 SMNVEV (reference sequence). The CDR3 nucleotides are TGTGCCAGCAGTTTACGCCCCCCAGGGCACGAGCAGTACTTC. Translating it yields CASSLRPPGHEQYF.

V is TRBV20-1 and J is TRBJ2-7; D might be TRBD1 (6 bases). CDR3 length: 12 amino acids. V dropped 3 bases and J dropped 1 base, with 7 bases sitting between them. Germline V gene data show CDR1 as DFQATT and CDR2 as SNEGSKA (reference sequence). The CDR3 nucleotides are TGCAGTGCTAGTCAGGGGTCCTACGAGCAGTACTTC. It translates to CSASQGSYEQYF.

The chain employs TRBV20-1 and TRBJ2-1; a possible D gene is TRBD1 (6 bases). This CDR3 is built from 16 residues. Germline-derived CDR1 and CDR2 are DFQATT and SNEGSKA (reference sequence). Trimming removed 0 bases at V and 1 base at J, with 13 bases between. The CDR3 bases are TGCAGTGCTAGAGAGGGGGCGGCTTCATCCTACAATGAGCAGTTCTTC. Translated: CSAREGAASSYNEQFF.

This clonotype was seen a handful of times. The chain employs TRBV27 and TRBJ2-3; D is unresolved. Trimming took off 10 bases at V and 6 bases at J, with 17 bases between the two ends. From germline, CDR1 is MNHEY and CDR2 SMNVEV (reference sequence). This CDR3 region has 13 residues. Here the CDR3 DNA reads TGTGCCACCCGATCCCACAGCCTTGATACGCAGTATTTT. Protein sequence: CATRSHSLDTQYF.

The J gene is TRBJ2-5, the V gene TRBV7-6; D is possibly TRBD2 (6 bases). The CDR3 extends over 15 amino acids. Germline-derived CDR1 and CDR2 are SGHVS and FNYEAQ. The V and J ends lost 4 bases and 5 bases respectively, with 17 bases between them. CDR3 nucleotides: TGTGCCAGCAGCTCTCTCCCCGCAGGGAGGGAGACCCAGTACTTC. Protein sequence: CASSSLPAGRETQYF.